The next 5 T cell receptor beta chains were all read from a single sample in a study of OX40 agonist ivuxolimab in advanced cancers. Repertoires were generated with immunoSEQ multiplex PCR, while TCRdb's copy carries only in-frame clones and drops some. Found here are roughly 35,000 clones, around 80% of them singletons; the top ten hold about 20%. Sequencing was performed on CD4+ or CD8+ T cells sorted from blood, taken in a trial of the OX40 agonist ivuxolimab. Every receptor here comes from an adult with an advanced solid tumor such as melanoma, head and neck, liver or kidney cancer.

The chain uses TRBV25-1 and TRBJ1-2; D unclear. The CDR3 loop spans 13 amino acids. Germline lookup yields CDR1 MGHDK and CDR2 SYGVNS. V lost 3 bases, J lost 2 bases, and 7 bases lay in between. This CDR3 is CASSDHGNYGYTF. Here the CDR3 DNA reads TGTGCCAGCAGTGATCACGGCAACTATGGCTACACCTTC.

This sequence joins TRBV6-5 and TRBJ2-5; the D gene is possibly TRBD2 (6 bases). Trimming stripped 9 bases from V and 7 bases from J, with 18 bases between. Germline V CDR1 and CDR2: MNHEY, SVGAGI. The CDR3 loop spans 13 amino acids. The DNA for the CDR3 is TGTGCCAGTTCCGGCCCCCTCGGGGGGACCCAGTACTTC. It specifies CASSGPLGGTQYF.

The V and J genes are TRBV2 and TRBJ2-5, with TRBD2 identical over 7 bases. This CDR3 is built from 13 residues. Looked up from germline, CDR1 is SNHLY and CDR2 is FYNNEI. V lost 7 bases to trimming and J lost 7 bases; unmatched junction nucleotides: 9. This CDR3 is CASMGGPEGTQYF. For the CDR3, the DNA is TGTGCCAGCATGGGAGGGCCCGAGGGGACCCAGTACTTC.

This sequence joins TRBV4-1 and TRBJ2-3, with 7 positions matching TRBD2. The germline V gene has CDR1 MGHRA and CDR2 YSYEKL. V shed 4 bases and J 6 bases; nucleotides not matched to a gene: 13. CDR3 length: 16 residues. DNA of the CDR3: TGCGCCAGCAGCCCCCTGGGGGAGGCGCGGGGGGATACGCAGTATTTT. Protein: CASSPLGEARGDTQYF.

The rearrangement uses TRBV5-1 and TRBJ2-1; the match to TRBD2 covers 9 bases. Per the germline V gene, CDR1 is SGHRS and CDR2 is YFSETQ. V lost 5 bases to trimming and J lost 8 bases; unmatched junction nucleotides: 14. This CDR3 is built from 16 residues. The CDR3 DNA reads as TGCGCCAGCAGGATCATCGAGAGCGGGAGGATCGATGAGCAGTTCTTC. Its protein product is CASRIIESGRIDEQFF.